Following are 4 T cell receptor beta chains from one sample sequenced in a study of Ad26.COV2.S vaccination and SARS-CoV-2 variants. Treatment: approximately 18 received Ad26.COV2.S at low or high dose, single or two shots; about 5 received placebo; per-sample allocation not given. Sampling was done on day 63 after the first vaccine or placebo injection. Sequencing was performed with immunoSEQ multiplex PCR; in TCRdb, only in-frame clones are kept and a portion is missing. Seen here are approximately 400,000 clones, around 84% observed once, and the top ten hold 3.3%. Sequences were derived from peripheral blood, sampled in a trial of Ad26.COV2.S vaccine versus placebo. These receptors came from a person between 18 and 65 years old who received the Ad26.COV2.S COVID-19 vaccine or a placebo.

The V gene is TRBV2, the J gene TRBJ1-2, with 8 bases that match TRBD1. This CDR3 comprises 14 residues. Trimming removed 6 bases from V and 9 bases from J; junction bases left unmatched: 12. CDR1 SNHLY and CDR2 FYNNEI come from the germline V gene. The CDR3 protein is CASRSGGAYFSYTF. CDR3 sequence (DNA): TGTGCCAGCAGATCAGGGGGCGCTTATTTCAGCTACACCTTC.

The V call is TRBV6-6, the J call TRBJ1-6, with 9 positions matching TRBD1. The CDR3 is 16 residues long. Germline CDR1 is MNHNY and CDR2 is SVGAGI (reference sequence). Unmatched junction bases numbered 8, after V lost 2 bases and J lost 9 bases. CDR3: CASSYTGVGQGSPLHF. CDR3 in DNA: TGTGCCAGCAGTTACACGGGAGTGGGACAGGGTTCACCCCTCCACTTT.

This sequence joins TRBV4-1 and TRBJ2-7, with D hard to call. This CDR3 has 14 residues. The V and J ends lost 1 base and 1 base respectively, with 8 bases between them. Germline V gives CDR1 MGHRA, CDR2 YSYEKL. CDR3 protein: CASSQVGFSYEQYF. CDR3 DNA: TGCGCCAGCAGCCAAGTAGGTTTTTCCTACGAGCAGTACTTC.

The J gene is TRBJ2-3, the V gene TRBV24-1, with D maybe TRBD2 (5 bases). Trimming pared 6 bases from V and 9 bases from J, leaving 9 bases between. Per germline, CDR1 KGHDR and CDR2 SFDVKD. The CDR3 has 11 residues. This CDR3 reads CATSHRGTQYF. CDR3 DNA sequence: TGTGCCACCAGTCATCGGGGAACGCAGTATTTT.